The 9 T cell receptor beta chains reported below all come from one sample, sequenced in a study of shared clonotypes between healthy human individuals (dated by TCRdb to about 2020). CD8 naive samples consisted of CD45RO-negative cells that were positively selected for CCR7, yielding a CD45RA+CCR7+ population without TemRA cells. The library came from the immunoSEQ multiplex PCR assay. Sourced from immuneACCESS, this table was stored by TCRdb with only in-frame sequences that have V and J called. A share of the clones is absent; for the studies checked, an unresolved V gene accounts for under half, and the remainder has no known explanation. Across this sample there are around 1,900,000 clones, with roughly 93% seen only once. The ten largest account for about 1.6% of the sample. Specimen: naive CD8+ T cells from PBMCs. Reading the label with the study, this specimen's cell subset or site is: CD45RA+CCR7+. Receptor source: a man younger than 35 in good health. Some clones in this sample may be carry-over from other donors' samples.

The V call is TRBV7-9, the J call TRBJ2-1, with a possible D match to TRBD2 (6 bases). Germline CDR1 and CDR2: SEHNR and FQNEAQ (reference sequence). This CDR3 comprises 17 residues. Trimming pared 3 bases from V and 0 bases from J, leaving 15 bases between. The CDR3 protein is CASSFTPGTLSYNEQFF. DNA of the CDR3: TGTGCCAGCAGCTTTACCCCCGGGACTCTCTCCTACAATGAGCAGTTCTTC.

This clone was seen only once. This rearrangement joins TRBV2 to TRBJ1-2, with D unclear. Looked up from germline, CDR1 is SNHLY and CDR2 is FYNNEI. V lost 4 bases to trimming and J lost 4 bases, with 16 bases between them. CDR3 length equals 15 residues. The chain's CDR3 is CASSVRVLTTYGYTF. The CDR3 coding sequence is TGTGCCAGCAGTGTACGGGTCCTTACTACCTATGGCTACACCTTC.

As to this clone: This same CDR3 is encoded by further DNA sequences in the sample. The chain joins TRBV13 to TRBJ2-1; TRBD2 might be the D (6 bases). Germline V lookup: CDR1 PRHDT, CDR2 FYEKMQ (reference sequence). The CDR3 runs to 15 residues. V dropped 0 bases and J dropped 1 base, with 7 bases sitting between them. CDR3 coding DNA: TGTGCCAGCAGCTTAGGCGGGGGATCCTACAATGAGCAGTTCTTC. It is translated as CASSLGGGSYNEQFF.

The chain joins TRBV27 to TRBJ2-1, with D possibly being TRBD2 (6 bases). V lost 0 bases and J lost 2, with 14 bases in between. This CDR3 is built from 17 residues. Germline V gene lookup returns CDR1 MNHEY and CDR2 SMNVEV (reference sequence). The CDR3 DNA sequence: TGTGCCAGCAGTTTATCTTTGGGGAGGCCCACCTACAATGAGCAGTTCTTC. As protein: CASSLSLGRPTYNEQFF.

The rearrangement links TRBV19 to TRBJ2-7; 9 bases agree with TRBD1. The CDR3 has 16 residues. Germline trimming cut 1 base from V and 2 bases from J; bases unmatched to any gene: 6. The germline V gene encodes CDR1 LNHDA and CDR2 SQIVND (reference sequence). The DNA for the CDR3 is TGTGCCAGTAGTATAGCCCGGACAGGGGTGGCCTACGAGCAGTACTTC. Encoded protein: CASSIARTGVAYEQYF.

The chain recombines TRBV7-9 with TRBJ2-7, with D unresolved. Trimming left V 5 bases short and J 6 bases short, with 17 bases between. CDR1 is SEHNR and CDR2 is FQNEAQ in the germline V gene (reference sequence). The CDR3 length is 14 residues. CDR3 DNA sequence: TGTGCCAGCAGCCCGCCGGGCCTCCCCTCCGAGCAGTACTTC. Translation gives CASSPPGLPSEQYF.

The rearrangement uses TRBV6-4 and TRBJ1-5, with a tentative D call TRBD1 (6 bases). The V end was cut by 3 bases, the J end by 5 bases, with 11 bases between. The germline gives CDR1 MRHNA, CDR2 SNTAGT. The CDR3 runs 14 residues. In DNA form, the CDR3 reads TGTGCCAGCAGTGAAGGCAGGGGCCATCAGCCCCAGCATTTT. Translation gives CASSEGRGHQPQHF.

This chain links TRBV7-9 with TRBJ2-5, with 9 bases matching TRBD1. The junction had 12 bases not matched to a gene; V was cut back by 5 bases and J by 5 bases. The CDR3 is made up of 16 amino acids. Germline V gives CDR1 SEHNR, CDR2 FQNEAQ (reference sequence). Here the CDR3 reads CASSARDRVVGETQYF. As DNA, the CDR3 is TGTGCCAGCAGCGCCCGGGACAGGGTCGTCGGGGAGACCCAGTACTTC.

The chain joins TRBV6-5 to TRBJ1-1, with unresolved D. Germline V gene sequence: CDR1 MNHEY, CDR2 SVGAGI. V was pared by 6 bases and J by 0 bases, with 8 bases between. CDR3 size: 13 residues. The CDR3 sequence is CASRNGVNTEAFF. In DNA form, the CDR3 reads TGTGCCAGCAGAAACGGGGTGAACACTGAAGCTTTCTTT.